The 12 T cell receptor delta chains below come from one sample, sequenced in a study of Vδ1+ human thymocytes. For these TCRs, the target antigens are not known. Extracted RNA was reverse transcribed into cDNA. Multiplex PCR used pooled V-gene forward primers and a constant-region reverse primer to amplify CDR3s. TCRdb re-called the multiplex PCR reads with CATT. The data contain 70,000 to 90,000 delta-chain clones, approximately 34% of them seen just once; the ten biggest clones take up 0.2% to 0.3%. Overall study results and limits: Thymic TRG and TRD repertoires appeared highly polyclonal.

Input material: Vdelta1+ gamma-delta thymocytes from the thymus. Regarding subset: FACS-sorted CD3+ TCRalphabeta- TCRVdelta1+ TCRVdelta2- thymocytes. Receptors were obtained from a boy in the first two years of life who had congenital heart surgery.

This clone was seen more than once but under ten times. The chain couples TRDV1 to TRDJ1, with D perhaps matching TRDD3 (6 bases). Trimming stripped 5 bases from V and 0 bases from J, with 28 bases between. CDR1 is TSWWSYY and CDR2 is QGS in the germline V gene. This CDR3 contains 20 residues. The CDR3 protein is CALGLSIRWAWGLNTDKLIF. As DNA, the CDR3 is TGTGCTCTTGGGCTTAGTATTCGTTGGGCCTGGGGTTTGAACACCGATAAACTCATCTTT.

V is TRDV1 and J is TRDJ1; 8 nucleotides line up with TRDD2. J lost 4 bases, V lost 3 bases, and 28 bases had no gene match. The CDR3 length is 22 residues. CDR1 and CDR2 (germline): TSWWSYY, QGS. The CDR3: CALGESSYSWLYTSPYIDKLIF. The CDR3 coding sequence is TGTGCTCTTGGGGAGTCTTCCTACTCATGGCTGTACACCTCACCTTACATCGATAAACTCATCTTT.

This clone was picked up one time. The genes are TRDV1 and TRDJ1; 11 positions agree with TRDD3. After removal of 0 bases from V and 4 bases from J, the junction contained 19 bases not matched to a gene. The CDR3 covers 21 residues. Germline V gene data show CDR1 as TSWWSYY and CDR2 as QGS. The CDR3 spells CALGELGYHWGIRRPGDKLIF. The DNA of the CDR3 is TGTGCTCTTGGGGAACTAGGGTATCACTGGGGGATAAGAAGACCCGGCGATAAACTCATCTTT.

V usage is TRDV1 and J usage is TRDJ1; TRDD3 matches at 13 bases. V was clipped by 5 bases and J by 4 bases; unmatched bases: 10. Looked up from germline, CDR1 is TSWWSYY and CDR2 is QGS. The CDR3 sequence is 17 residues long. This CDR3 is CALGSSTGGYASDKLIF. The DNA for the CDR3 is TGTGCTCTTGGGTCTTCTACTGGGGGATACGCTAGCGATAAACTCATCTTT.

This clone was counted a few times. The gene calls are TRDV1 and TRDJ1; tentatively, D is TRDD2 or TRDD3 (5 bases each). In germline, CDR1 is TSWWSYY, CDR2 QGS. The CDR3 totals 22 residues. Trimming took off 1 base at V and 0 bases at J, with 30 bases between the two ends. As DNA, the CDR3 is TGTGCTCTTGGGGAACCCCCTACCTTTCTACGGGGGGTGGGGACTTACACCGATAAACTCATCTTT. Its translation is CALGEPPTFLRGVGTYTDKLIF.

The rearrangement links TRDV1 to TRDJ1; TRDD3 matches 7 bases. The germline CDR1 and CDR2 sequences are TSWWSYY and QGS. V lost 7 bases and J lost 2; bases outside the gene matches: 19. The CDR3 is 18 amino acids. DNA for the CDR3: TGTGCTCTTGAACTCAGAGGTCTGGGGATAAAGATAACCGATAAACTCATCTTT. Protein: CALELRGLGIKITDKLIF.

With regard to this clone: The identical CDR3 is also encoded by other nucleotide sequences in the sample. The chain has TRDV1 and TRDJ1; TRDD3 aligns across 7 bases. The germline CDR1 and CDR2 sequences are TSWWSYY and QGS. The CDR3 length is 19 residues. The trim removed 1 base at V and 2 bases at J, leaving 16 bases unmatched. The CDR3 DNA reads TGTGCTCTTGGGGAACGCGGCTTTCTACTGGGGCACACTACCGATAAACTCATCTTT. Protein sequence: CALGERGFLLGHTTDKLIF.

The chain couples TRDV1 to TRDJ1, with 12 bases that match TRDD3. The CDR3 spans 22 residues. The V gene end was trimmed by 4 bases and the J gene end by 0 bases; junction bases not matched to a gene: 21. The germline V gene has CDR1 TSWWSYY and CDR2 QGS. As DNA, the CDR3 is TGTGCTCTTGGGGCCCCGGACAGTTCTGGGGGATACGCTTGTGGGTACACCGATAAACTCATCTTT. It encodes CALGAPDSSGGYACGYTDKLIF.

This clone was detected only a few times. The V gene is TRDV1, the J gene TRDJ2; D may be TRDD3 (7 bases). Germline V CDR1 and CDR2: TSWWSYY, QGS. V gave up 1 base and J gave up 4 bases, with 34 bases separating them. This CDR3 is built from 23 residues. DNA of the CDR3: TGTGCTCTTGGGGAACCCATGTCTGGAATAGTTCTCCGACCGGGATACCCGACAGCACAACTCTTCTTT. Encoded protein: CALGEPMSGIVLRPGYPTAQLFF.

This clone has more than one count but fewer than ten. The gene calls are TRDV1 and TRDJ1, with D uncertain. Germline V gives CDR1 TSWWSYY, CDR2 QGS. This CDR3 region has 23 residues. Trimming stripped 5 bases from V and 0 bases from J, with 37 bases between. CDR3: CALGPTGRNETDMGPRDTDKLIF. In DNA form, the CDR3 reads TGTGCTCTTGGGCCAACAGGGCGAAACGAGACCGATATGGGCCCCCGTGACACCGATAAACTCATCTTT.

V gene TRDV1 combines with J gene TRDJ1, with 8 nucleotides matching TRDD3. V trimming: 2 bases; J trimming: 0 bases; junction bases outside the gene matches: 17. CDR1 and CDR2 from the germline V gene are TSWWSYY and QGS. The CDR3 is 20 residues long. The CDR3 reads CALGEETLFRQLGDTDKLIF. CDR3 in DNA: TGTGCTCTTGGGGAAGAAACCCTCTTCCGTCAACTGGGGGACACCGATAAACTCATCTTT.

This clone has just a few counts. J is TRDJ1 and V is TRDV1; D gene unclear. Trimming took 3 bases from V and 7 from J, leaving 15 bases between them. CDR1 is TSWWSYY and CDR2 is QGS in the germline V gene. The CDR3 has 14 residues. The CDR3 region has the DNA TGTGCTCTTGGGGACAGATCAGACTCTGGTAAACTCATCTTT. Protein product: CALGDRSDSGKLIF.